One sample yielded the 20 T cell receptor beta chains listed below, sequenced in a study of cytomegalovirus exposure and HLA in healthy donors. PCR amplification relied on 60 Vbeta primers (plus 13 Jbeta primers). Profiled with immunoSEQ multiplex PCR; TCRdb holds only in-frame clones, not every one. The table lists 100,000 to 120,000 clones, around four fifths of them singletons. Sequenced sample: PBMCs. The receptors here all came from a young man in good health and CMV-seronegative.

This clone was seen a handful of times. This rearrangement joins TRBV15 to TRBJ2-3, with D maybe TRBD2 (6 bases). The V end was cut by 0 bases, the J end by 4 bases, with 14 bases between. CDR1 is LNHNV, CDR2 YYDKDF, per germline (reference sequence). This CDR3 is 16 amino acids long. The CDR3 spells CATSRDLRLVSDTQYF. The CDR3 DNA reads as TGTGCCACCAGCAGAGATTTGAGACTAGTATCAGATACGCAGTATTTT.

This chain links TRBV14 with TRBJ2-1; tentatively, D is TRBD2 (7 bases). Trimming cost V 1 base and J 0 bases, with 10 bases left between them. In germline, CDR1 is SGHDN, CDR2 FVKESK. The CDR3 is 16 amino acids. The DNA for the CDR3 is TGTGCCAGCAGCCAAGGAGGGGGGGTCTCCTACAATGAGCAGTTCTTC. As protein: CASSQGGGVSYNEQFF.

V usage is TRBV2 and J usage is TRBJ2-1; 10 bases are a match to TRBD2. V shed 7 bases, J shed 5 bases, and the junction held 2 bases outside the gene matches. Per the germline V gene, CDR1 is SNHLY and CDR2 is FYNNEI. The CDR3 has 13 amino acids. CDR3 in DNA: TGTGCCAGCACTGGGACTAGCGACAATGAGCAGTTCTTC. Amino acids: CASTGTSDNEQFF. Variable domain in full (rest from reference TRBV2 and TRBJ2-1): EPEVTQTPSHQVTQMGQEVILRCVPISNHLYFYWYRQILGQKVEFLVSFYNNEISEKSEIFDDQFSVERPDGSNFTLKIRSTKLEDSAMYFCASTGTSDNEQFFGPGTRLTVL.

This clone was detected only once. The chain is built from TRBV7-2 and TRBJ2-2, with a tentative D call TRBD2 (6 bases). Germline-derived CDR1 and CDR2 are SGHTA and FQGNSA. The CDR3 spans 12 residues. V gave up 1 base and J gave up 13 bases, with 10 bases separating them. In DNA form, the CDR3 reads TGTGCCAGCAGCTTAGTCGGGGGTGTGCTGTTTTTT. Translated: CASSLVGGVLFF.

This clone was seen more than once but under ten times. This chain links TRBV7-9 with TRBJ2-1; D gene unclear. Germline V lookup: CDR1 SEHNR, CDR2 FQNEAQ (reference sequence). The V end lost 1 base, the J end lost 5 bases, and 6 bases lay between the germline ends. CDR3 length: 13 amino acids. The CDR3 loop is CASSLVSHNEQFF. The CDR3 coding sequence is TGTGCCAGCAGCTTAGTTTCTCACAATGAGCAGTTCTTC.

This rearrangement joins TRBV7-9 to TRBJ2-7; TRBD2 matches at 9 bases. The V and J ends lost 5 bases and 3 bases, in that order; junction bases with no gene match: 8. CDR1 is SEHNR, CDR2 FQNEAQ, per germline (reference sequence). This CDR3 region has 15 residues. CDR3 coding DNA: TGTGCCAGCAGCCCTGGGGGTAGCGGGAGCTACGAGCAGTACTTC. Translation gives CASSPGGSGSYEQYF.

J is TRBJ2-1 and V is TRBV5-1, with a tentative D call TRBD2 (5 bases). V dropped 0 bases and J dropped 0 bases, with 10 bases sitting between them. CDR1 is SGHRS and CDR2 is YFSETQ in the germline V gene. The CDR3 spans 16 residues. The CDR3 DNA reads as TGCGCCAGCAGCTTGGGGGTAGGGAGCTCCTACAATGAGCAGTTCTTC. The encoded protein is CASSLGVGSSYNEQFF.

The genes are TRBV5-6 and TRBJ2-3; D might be TRBD1 (5 bases). Germline V gene sequence: CDR1 SGHDT, CDR2 YYEEEE. CDR3 length: 16 residues. Trimming left V 0 bases short and J 2 bases short, with 13 bases between. For the CDR3, the DNA is TGTGCCAGCAGCTTGGGCCCAGGGCCTGCCACAGATACGCAGTATTTT. This codes for CASSLGPGPATDTQYF.

V gene TRBV19 combines with J gene TRBJ2-5; D possibly corresponds to TRBD2 (5 bases). The V and J ends lost 5 bases and 4 bases respectively, with 5 bases between them. The CDR3 has 11 residues. Germline CDR1 reads LNHDA; CDR2 reads SQIVND (reference sequence). Here the CDR3 reads CASSGRETQYF. The DNA for the CDR3 is TGTGCCAGTAGTGGGAGAGAGACCCAGTACTTC. The full variable domain, rest sourced from reference TRBV19 and TRBJ2-5, is DGGITQSPKYLFRKEGQNVTLSCEQNLNHDAMYWYRQDPGQGLRLIYYSQIVNDFQKGDIAEGYSVSREKKESFPLTVTSAQKNPTAFYLCASSGRETQYFGPGTRLLVL.

This chain connects TRBV7-9 to TRBJ1-5, with D perhaps TRBD1 (5 bases). Germline CDR1 is SEHNR and CDR2 is FQNEAQ (reference sequence). There are 12 residues in the CDR3. V gave up 3 bases and J gave up 5 bases, with 5 bases separating them. This CDR3 is CASSFRDQPQHF. CDR3 nucleotide sequence: TGTGCCAGCAGCTTCAGGGATCAGCCCCAGCATTTT.

The V call is TRBV4-3, the J call TRBJ1-1; no definite D call. The CDR3 has 16 amino acids. The germline CDR1 and CDR2 sequences are LGHNA and YSLEER. The ends were cut back, 1 base at V and 1 base at J, with 13 bases in the middle. This CDR3 is CASSQGRGRENTEAFF. DNA of the CDR3: TGCGCCAGCAGCCAAGGGAGAGGGAGGGAGAACACTGAAGCTTTCTTT.

The rearrangement links TRBV6-4 to TRBJ1-5; TRBD1 agrees at 7 bases. In germline, CDR1 is MRHNA, CDR2 SNTAGT. The CDR3 length is 13 residues. V lost 8 bases to trimming and J lost 1 base; unmatched junction nucleotides: 2. CDR3 protein: CASSTGSNQPQHF. As DNA, the CDR3 is TGTGCCAGCTCGACAGGGAGCAATCAGCCCCAGCATTTT.

This clone came up once. V is TRBV19 and J is TRBJ1-6; possible D gene TRBD1, 5 bases. Between the trimmed V and J ends, which lost 3 bases and 0 bases, there was a span of 18 bases. Germline loops: CDR1 LNHDA, CDR2 SQIVND (reference sequence). The CDR3 consists of 19 residues. CDR3 coding DNA: TGTGCCAGTAGTATTGAGTCGCGACGGGGGAGCTCCTATAATTCACCCCTCCACTTT. This sequence encodes CASSIESRRGSSYNSPLHF. Full variable domain (outside the CDR3, taken from reference TRBV19 and TRBJ1-6): DGGITQSPKYLFRKEGQNVTLSCEQNLNHDAMYWYRQDPGQGLRLIYYSQIVNDFQKGDIAEGYSVSREKKESFPLTVTSAQKNPTAFYLCASSIESRRGSSYNSPLHFGNGTRLTVT.

The rearrangement links TRBV6-6 to TRBJ2-1, with TRBD2 matching over 8 bases. Looked up from germline, CDR1 is MNHNY and CDR2 is SVGAGI (reference sequence). The V segment lost 7 bases and the J segment 4 bases; nucleotides outside the gene matches: 12. The CDR3 totals 16 residues. CDR3 residues: CASNSLGLAGYNEQFF. The DNA of the CDR3 is TGTGCCAGCAACTCCCTGGGGCTAGCGGGTTACAATGAGCAGTTCTTC.

This clone is a singleton in its sample. CDR3 protein: CASSKYGSQVQKDSNQPQHF. Here the CDR3 DNA reads TGTGCCAGCAGCAAATATGGTTCACAGGTACAGAAAGATAGCAATCAGCCCCAGCATTTT. The chain has TRBV21-1 and TRBJ1-5; the table assigns TRBD1, which was not confirmed against the DNA. TRBV21-1 is designated a pseudogene. This CDR3 contains 20 residues.

J is TRBJ2-1 and V is TRBV28; maybe TRBD2 (6 bases). The CDR3 runs to 11 residues. V was trimmed by 2 bases and J by 13 bases, leaving 9 bases between them. From germline, CDR1 is MDHEN and CDR2 SYDVKM. CDR3 residues: CASSLAGPQFF. In DNA, the CDR3 is TGTGCCAGCAGTTTAGCGGGACCTCAGTTCTTC.

In its sample, this clone was seen a few times. The chain combines TRBV6-1 with TRBJ2-3; 11 nucleotides match TRBD2. Germline V lookup: CDR1 MNHNS, CDR2 SASEGT. The junction had 18 bases not matched to a gene; V was cut back by 4 bases and J by 3 bases. CDR3 size: 20 residues. CDR3 nucleotide sequence: TGTGCCAGCAGTGCACCCACCGGTACTAGCGGGAGAGGAAGAACAGATACGCAGTATTTT. Amino acid sequence: CASSAPTGTSGRGRTDTQYF.

In nucleotides, the CDR3 is TGTGCCAGCTCCACCCCCGGCAGGGGCCACGAGCAGTACTTC. It specifies CASSTPGRGHEQYF. The chain couples TRBV18 to TRBJ2-7; D possibly corresponds to TRBD1 (6 bases). Germline CDR1 and CDR2: KGHSH and LQKENI. Trimming shortened V by 6 bases and J by 5 bases, and 17 bases separated the two germline ends. This CDR3 spans 14 amino acids.

The rearrangement joins TRBV2 to TRBJ1-2; a weak D match, TRBD1 (5 bases). V lost 6 bases and J 4 bases, leaving 6 bases between the germline ends. Germline CDR1 and CDR2: SNHLY and FYNNEI. The CDR3 extends over 11 amino acids. DNA for the CDR3: TGTGCCAGCAGGGACACCTATGGCTACACCTTC. As protein: CASRDTYGYTF.

This rearrangement joins TRBV28 to TRBJ2-7; 12 bases map to TRBD1. The ends lost 1 base at V and 6 bases at J; junction bases unmatched: 13. CDR1 MDHEN and CDR2 SYDVKM come from the germline V gene. The CDR3 extends over 18 amino acids. This CDR3 is CASSLFKTPGQGAGEQYF. DNA of the CDR3: TGTGCCAGCAGTTTATTCAAAACTCCGGGACAGGGGGCTGGCGAGCAGTACTTC.